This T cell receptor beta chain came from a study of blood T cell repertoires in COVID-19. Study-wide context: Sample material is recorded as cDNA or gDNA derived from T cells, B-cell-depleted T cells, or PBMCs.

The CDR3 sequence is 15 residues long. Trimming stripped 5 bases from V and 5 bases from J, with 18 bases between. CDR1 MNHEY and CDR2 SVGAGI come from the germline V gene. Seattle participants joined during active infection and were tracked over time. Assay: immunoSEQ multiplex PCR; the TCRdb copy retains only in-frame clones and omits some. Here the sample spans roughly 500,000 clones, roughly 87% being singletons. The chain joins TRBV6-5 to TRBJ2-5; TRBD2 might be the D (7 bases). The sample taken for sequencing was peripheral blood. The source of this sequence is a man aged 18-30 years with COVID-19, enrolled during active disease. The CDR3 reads CASSTPGGPSETQYF. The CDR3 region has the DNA TGTGCCAGCAGTACCCCCGGGGGGCCCTCTGAGACCCAGTACTTC.